The source of this T cell receptor beta chain is a study of T cell responses to AZD1222 COVID-19 vaccine. Whole-study findings and limits: Elevations in Spike-specific TCR breadth and depth followed administration of two AZD1222 doses.

Clones were sequenced by immunoSEQ multiplex PCR, and TCRdb holds only the in-frame ones, with some missing. This table has about 180,000 clones, 75% to 90% appearing once. Comments on this clone: Antigen unknown.

This CDR3 is 14 amino acids long. From germline, CDR1 is SGHDT and CDR2 YYEEEE. Trimming took 0 bases from V and 6 from J; bases not matched to a gene: 0. The input for sequencing was peripheral blood, taken on day 0 of AZD1222 vaccination. The receptor comes from an adult in good health. The chain joins TRBV5-6 to TRBJ1-6, with 7 bases aligning to TRBD1. CDR3 in amino acids: CASSLGDSNSPLHF. The CDR3 DNA follows: TGTGCCAGCAGCTTGGGGGACAGTAATTCACCCCTCCACTTT. The full variable domain, its missing parts supplied by reference TRBV5-6 and TRBJ1-6, is DAGVTQSPTHLIKTRGQQVTLRCSPKSGHDTVSWYQQALGQGPQFIFQYYEEEERQRGNFPDRFSGHQFPNYSSELNVNALLLGDSALYLCASSLGDSNSPLHFGNGTRLTVT.